These T cell receptor beta chains were read from a single sample in a study of blood T cell repertoires in COVID-19. The protocol was immunoSEQ multiplex PCR, while the TCRdb copy is restricted to in-frame clones and leaves out a portion. The table has fewer than 65,000 clones, 75% to 95% seen once; the top ten hold approximately 3%. The source material was peripheral blood. The source of these receptors is a man aged 45-60 years with acute or convalescent COVID-19. Each CDR3 is given with its conserved first and last residue. Fields, in order: D gene, clone size, V gene, J gene, CDR3 protein, CDR3 DNA. A D gene is named only where the DNA matches it firmly. Size is stated for part of the rows, as once, few or many counts, or as a class when the clone is expanded.

D: TRBD1; size: -; V: TRBV2; J: TRBJ2-7; CDR3: CASRDQTGHPSYEQYF; DNA: TGTGCCAGCAGAGACCAGACAGGGCACCCCTCCTACGAGCAGTACTTC
D: -; size: once; V: TRBV27; J: TRBJ1-1; CDR3: CASSPSRQINTEAFF; DNA: TGTGCCAGCAGTCCGTCTCGACAGATTAACACTGAAGCTTTCTTT
D: -; size: -; V: TRBV5-1; J: TRBJ1-2; CDR3: CASSLNAGGVYGYTF; DNA: TGCGCCAGCAGCTTGAATGCGGGGGGAGTCTATGGCTACACCTTC
D: TRBD1; size: -; V: TRBV2; J: TRBJ2-2; CDR3: CASSPDRGGPGELFF; DNA: TGTGCCAGCAGCCCGGACAGGGGAGGGCCCGGGGAGCTGTTTTTT
D: TRBD2; size: once; V: TRBV4-2; J: TRBJ2-1; CDR3: CASSQDQGISGGAAPEQFF; DNA: TGTGCCAGCAGCCAAGATCAGGGGATTAGCGGGGGGGCGGCGCCCGAGCAGTTCTTC
D: -; size: -; V: TRBV7-9; J: TRBJ2-7; CDR3: CASSPTGRSYEQYF; DNA: TGTGCCAGCAGCCCCACGGGGAGGTCCTACGAGCAGTACTTC
D: TRBD1; size: -; V: TRBV3-1/TRBV3-2; J: TRBJ2-7; CDR3: CASSQEGQESYEQYF; DNA: TGTGCCAGCAGCCAAGAGGGACAGGAATCCTACGAGCAGTACTTC
D: -; size: -; V: TRBV19; J: TRBJ2-7; CDR3: CASSVGAGFGQYF; DNA: TGTGCCAGTAGTGTAGGTGCAGGGTTTGGGCAGTACTTC
D: -; size: -; V: TRBV5-1; J: TRBJ2-7; CDR3: CASSFTDIQIPFSYEQYF; DNA: TGCGCCAGCAGCTTTACGGACATTCAGATACCATTCTCCTACGAGCAGTACTTC
D: TRBD2; size: once; V: TRBV5-4; J: TRBJ2-3; CDR3: CASSRGRTSGTDTQYF; DNA: TGTGCCAGCAGCCGGGGGAGGACTAGCGGTACAGATACGCAGTATTTT
D: TRBD1; size: -; V: TRBV27; J: TRBJ1-5; CDR3: CASSFSVAGGRYQPQHF; DNA: TGTGCCAGCAGTTTTAGCGTAGCAGGGGGGCGTTATCAGCCCCAGCATTTT
D: TRBD1; size: -; V: TRBV19; J: TRBJ2-3; CDR3: CASSTTAGTEQYF; DNA: TGTGCCAGTAGTACTACAGCCGGGACAGAGCAGTATTTT
D: -; size: once; V: TRBV15; J: TRBJ1-1; CDR3: CATRGKSRGNTEAFF; DNA: TGTGCCACAAGGGGGAAGAGCAGGGGGAACACTGAAGCTTTCTTT
D: TRBD1; size: -; V: TRBV7-6; J: TRBJ2-7; CDR3: CASSSIQGRYEQYF; DNA: TGTGCCAGCAGCTCGATACAGGGGCGGTACGAGCAGTACTTC
D: -; size: once; V: TRBV5-1; J: TRBJ1-6; CDR3: CASSLDSYNSPLHF; DNA: TGCGCCAGCAGCTTAGATAGCTATAATTCACCCCTCCACTTT
D: -; size: -; V: TRBV12-5; J: TRBJ1-1; CDR3: CASGPGGDSKAFF; DNA: TGTGCTAGTGGTCCGGGAGGGGACTCAAAAGCTTTCTTT
D: -; size: -; V: TRBV6-5; J: TRBJ1-1; CDR3: CASRTTGGVRAFF; DNA: TGTGCCAGCAGAACTACAGGTGGGGTAAGGGCTTTCTTT